This entry lists 13 T cell receptor beta chains sequenced from one sample in a study of identical twins' blood T cells. TCRdb called the 5' RACE reads again in MiXCR, with one record for every CDR3 protein. The data contain 300,000 to 450,000 distinct CDR3 sequences, under 30% of them singletons. The sequencing input was PBMCs. The receptor set was obtained from a woman aged 18-50 years in good health.

The rearrangement uses TRBV3-1 and TRBJ1-1; 8 bases match TRBD1. Trimming cost V 1 base and J 1 base; bases outside gene matches: 8. The CDR3 is 17 amino acids. The germline V gene has CDR1 LGHDT and CDR2 YNNKEL (reference sequence). CDR3 nucleotide sequence: TGTGCCAGCAGCCAAGTCGGGGACAGGACGACGAACACTGAAGCTTTCTTT. Translated: CASSQVGDRTTNTEAFF. The complete variable domain, with remaining parts taken from reference TRBV3-1 and TRBJ1-1, reads DTAVSQTPKYLVTQMGNDKSIKCEQNLGHDTMYWYKQDSKKFLKIMFSYNNKELIINETVPNRFSPKSPDKAHLNLHINSLELGDSAVYFCASSQVGDRTTNTEAFFGQGTRLTVV.

The gene calls are TRBV2 and TRBJ1-1; 8 bases are shared with TRBD1. The ends lost 6 bases at V and 3 bases at J; junction bases unmatched: 9. CDR1 SNHLY and CDR2 FYNNEI come from the germline V gene. CDR3 length equals 15 residues. As DNA, the CDR3 is TGTGCCAGCAGCGCGGGCAGGGGGCGCGACACTGAAGCTTTCTTT. It is translated as CASSAGRGRDTEAFF. Supplemented by reference TRBV2 and TRBJ1-1, the full variable domain reads EPEVTQTPSHQVTQMGQEVILRCVPISNHLYFYWYRQILGQKVEFLVSFYNNEISEKSEIFDDQFSVERPDGSNFTLKIRSTKLEDSAMYFCASSAGRGRDTEAFFGQGTRLTVV.

In this sample, this clonotype turned up a few times. The chain uses TRBV21-1 and TRBJ2-5. TRBV21-1 is given as a pseudogene. CDR3 length: 12 residues. CDR3 amino acids: CASSKKQETQYF. CDR3 nucleotides: TGTGCCAGCAGCAAAAAACAAGAGACCCAGTACTTC.

The chain carries TRBV18 and TRBJ2-2, with D possibly TRBD1 on 5 matching bases. The V gene lost 6 bases and the J gene lost 2 bases, with 22 bases spanning the gap. The CDR3 totals 18 residues. Germline loops: CDR1 KGHSH, CDR2 LQKENI. In DNA, the CDR3 is TGTGCCAGCTCGCCCAATTCGACGACAGTACCTAACACCGGGGAGCTGTTTTTT. This translates into CASSPNSTTVPNTGELFF.

This clonotype was detected a few times. A junction boundary mismatches the germline segment, possibly from a read error. CDR3 loop: CSARWGDGEKLF. The CDR3 nucleotides read TGCAGTGCTAGGTGGGGGGACGGCGAAAAACTGTTT. The gene calls are TRBV20-1 and TRBJ1-4, with D possibly matching TRBD1 (5 bases). There are 12 residues in the CDR3. Per the germline V gene, CDR1 is DFQATT and CDR2 is SNEGSKA (reference sequence).

This clonotype has only a few counts. J is TRBJ2-3 and V is TRBV7-2; maybe TRBD2 (5 bases). Trimming took off 3 bases at V and 6 bases at J, with 16 bases between the two ends. Germline CDR1 reads SGHTA; CDR2 reads FQGNSA. The CDR3 spans 15 residues. This chain's CDR3 is CASSFRIARADTQYF. CDR3 coding DNA: TGTGCCAGCAGCTTTCGAATTGCGAGGGCGGATACGCAGTATTTT.

This rearrangement joins TRBV4-3 to TRBJ2-1; D call uncertain. Germline CDR1 reads LGHNA; CDR2 reads YSLEER. Trimming stripped 0 bases from V and 3 bases from J, with 15 bases between. The CDR3 consists of 17 residues. CDR3 residues: CASSQEWVPGIYNEQFF. The CDR3 DNA follows: TGCGCCAGCAGCCAAGAGTGGGTCCCAGGCATCTACAATGAGCAGTTCTTC.

For this clonotype: No conserved phenylalanine or tryptophan ends this CDR3, so it is likely a read error. V gene TRBV6-2 or TRBV6-3 combines with J gene TRBJ1-5; D unclear. Trimming stripped 6 bases from V and 11 bases from J, with 17 bases between. This CDR3 comprises 13 residues. Per the germline V gene, CDR1 is MNHEY and CDR2 is SVGEGT. The CDR3 nucleotides read TGTGCCAGCAGCCTGGACGGGAGCGGGGCCCAGCATCTT. Residues: CASSLDGSGAQHL.

This clonotype has a handful of counts. The chain links TRBV5-1 to TRBJ1-6; D not certain. Germline CDR1 reads SGHRS; CDR2 reads YFSETQ. This CDR3 has 14 residues. Trimming took off 0 bases at V and 7 bases at J, with 8 bases between the two ends. The CDR3 region has the DNA TGCGCCAGCAGCTTGGGGCAGGCCAATTCACCCCTCCACTTT. Protein product: CASSLGQANSPLHF.

The sample holds a few counts of this clonotype. This chain joins TRBV7-9 and TRBJ2-1; D is unresolved. The CDR3 totals 13 residues. Between the trimmed V and J ends, which lost 1 base and 5 bases, there was a span of 6 bases. Germline V CDR1 and CDR2: SEHNR, FQNEAQ (reference sequence). Written as DNA, the CDR3 is TGTGCCAGCAGCTTAGTTCTCGACAATGAGCAGTTCTTC. Protein product: CASSLVLDNEQFF.

This clonotype was recorded a few times. The rearrangement uses TRBV12-5 and TRBJ1-2, with a weak D call TRBD1 (6 bases). Per the germline V gene, CDR1 is LGHNT and CDR2 is FRNRAP. The CDR3 covers 16 residues. V was clipped by 3 bases and J by 2 bases, with 16 bases between them. This CDR3 reads CASGFDVGGGNYGYTF. CDR3 nucleotides: TGTGCTAGTGGTTTCGACGTTGGGGGCGGAAACTATGGCTACACCTTC.

This clonotype appeared a single time. The rearrangement links TRBV2 to TRBJ2-3; D is unresolved. Trimming shortened V by 10 bases and J by 6 bases, and 8 bases separated the two germline ends. This CDR3 region has 10 residues. Germline CDR1 reads SNHLY; CDR2 reads FYNNEI. CDR3 sequence: CATTLDTQYF. In DNA, the CDR3 is TGTGCCACCACCTTGGATACGCAGTATTTT. Full variable domain (rest looked up from reference TRBV2 and TRBJ2-3): EPEVTQTPSHQVTQMGQEVILRCVPISNHLYFYWYRQILGQKVEFLVSFYNNEISEKSEIFDDQFSVERPDGSNFTLKIRSTKLEDSAMYFCATTLDTQYFGPGTRLTVL.

The chain couples TRBV12-3 or TRBV12-4 to TRBJ1-2, with D perhaps matching TRBD1 (5 bases). The CDR3 is 12 amino acids. V was shortened by 5 bases and J by 9 bases, with 13 bases between the two germline ends. CDR3 residues: CASSPAGSSYTF. The DNA of the CDR3 is TGTGCCAGCAGTCCTGCAGGGAGCAGCTACACCTTC.